A selection of T cell receptor beta chains follows, all from one sample in a study of shared clonotypes between healthy human individuals. This table comes from immunoSEQ multiplex PCR, and its TCRdb copy is limited to in-frame clones, with some not included. Seen here are hundreds of thousands of clones, roughly 77% observed once, and the top ten hold over 10%. Source material: PBMCs. The source is a woman in her thirties or forties in good health. Some clones in this sample may be carry-over from other donors' samples. Both conserved end residues are part of each CDR3. D genes are given only for firm matches. Clone sizes are given selectively: once, few, many, or a class where the clone is expanded.

TRBJ2-5,.,TRBV29-1,TRBD2,TGCAGCGTTGAACCCGGGGGGGCAGAGACCCAGTACTTC,CSVEPGGAETQYF
TRBJ2-7,.,TRBV6-1,TRBD2,TGTGCCAGCAGGGACGGCCTAGCGGGGGCCTACGAGCAGTACTTC,CASRDGLAGAYEQYF
TRBJ1-1,.,TRBV11-2,.,TGTGCCAGCAGCTCGGGGGGGCACACTGAAGCTTTCTTT,CASSSGGHTEAFF
TRBJ2-3,.,TRBV28,TRBD2,TGTGCCAGCAGTCCCAGGGGCCCTATTCTAGCGGGAGGCCCGGGTACGCAGTATTTT,CASSPRGPILAGGPGTQYF
TRBJ2-7,.,TRBV29-1,.,TGCAGCGCTGGAGGGACAGTGGACTACGAGCAGTACTTC,CSAGGTVDYEQYF
TRBJ2-1,.,TRBV6-5,.,TGTGCCAGCAGTTACGTTAGTACAGGGAGGGATGAGCAGTTCTTC,CASSYVSTGRDEQFF
TRBJ2-7,.,TRBV5-4,TRBD1,TGTGCCAGCAGCTTGGCCGGGACAGAGAGCTCCTACGAGCAGTACTTC,CASSLAGTESSYEQYF
TRBJ2-2,.,TRBV7-7,.,TGTGCTAGCAGCTTAGAGCAGGAGACCGGGGAGCTGTTTTTT,CASSLEQETGELFF
TRBJ2-1,few,TRBV7-3,TRBD2,TGTGCCAGCAGCTTAGTCCTAGCGGGCTACAATGAGCAGTTCTTC,CASSLVLAGYNEQFF
TRBJ2-7,.,TRBV28,.,TGTGCCAGCTCTTCCCAACGATACGAGCAGTACTTC,CASSSQRYEQYF
TRBJ2-5,once,TRBV4-2,.,TGTGCCAGCAGCCAAGTTGAAGGGGGAGGGAGTCAAGAGACCCAGTACTTC,CASSQVEGGGSQETQYF
TRBJ2-7,.,TRBV5-5,.,TGTGCCAGCAGCTTGGGGGGAGGCTGGTACGAGCAGTACTTC,CASSLGGGWYEQYF
TRBJ2-5,.,TRBV7-3,.,TGTGCCAGCAGCTTACAGCCAGGGGAGACCCAGTACTTC,CASSLQPGETQYF
TRBJ1-5,once,TRBV7-8,.,TGTGCCAGCAGCCCGGACCGGACGGTGAGGAATCAGCCCCAGCATTTT,CASSPDRTVRNQPQHF